The clone carrying this T cell receptor (beta chain) was seen at least ten times. These data are taken from a study of identical twins. Using its own MiXCR run on the 5' RACE reads, TCRdb lists one record per CDR3 protein. This repertoire shows approximately 600,000 distinct CDR3 sequences, 9.6% found once; its top ten account for approximately 3%. Looked up from germline, CDR1 is DFQATT and CDR2 is SNEGSKA (reference sequence). The CDR3 loop spans 17 amino acids. Trimming pared 1 base from V and 6 bases from J, leaving 22 bases between. The sample also formed part of further work on yellow fever vaccine responses in identical twins.

Sequencing was performed on PBMCs. This receptor was taken from a woman under 30 in good health. V usage is TRBV20-1 and J usage is TRBJ2-1; no firm D call. CDR3 sequence: CSARAYLLATEVNEQFF. The CDR3 coding sequence is TGCAGTGCTAGAGCGTACCTTCTTGCAACAGAGGTCAATGAGCAGTTCTTC.